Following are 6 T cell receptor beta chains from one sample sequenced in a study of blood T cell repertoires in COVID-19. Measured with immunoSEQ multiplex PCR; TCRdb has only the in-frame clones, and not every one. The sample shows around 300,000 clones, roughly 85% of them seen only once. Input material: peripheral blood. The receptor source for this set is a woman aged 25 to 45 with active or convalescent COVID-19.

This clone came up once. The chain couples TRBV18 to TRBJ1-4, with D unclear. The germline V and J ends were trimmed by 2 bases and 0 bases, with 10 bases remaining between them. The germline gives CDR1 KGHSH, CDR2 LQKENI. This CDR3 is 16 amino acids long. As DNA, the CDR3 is TGTGCCAGCTCACCAGAGGTGGTGGCAACTAATGAAAAACTGTTTTTT. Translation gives CASSPEVVATNEKLFF.

The CDR3 coding sequence is TGTGCCAGCAGCCCACCCGGGGGGTCCTGGGTCGGGGAGCTGTTTTTT. This codes for CASSPPGGSWVGELFF. The V call is TRBV7-3, the J call TRBJ2-2; 7 nucleotides match TRBD2. The CDR3 sequence is 16 residues long. Germline CDR1 SGHTA, CDR2 FQGTGA. V shed 5 bases and J 7 bases; nucleotides not matched to a gene: 13. The full variable domain, in which reference TRBV7-3 and TRBJ2-2 provide the parts outside the CDR3, is GAGVSQTPSNKVTEKGKYVELRCDPISGHTALYWYRQSLGQGPEFLIYFQGTGAADDSGLPNDRFFAVRPEGSVSTLKIQRTERGDSAVYLCASSPPGGSWVGELFFGEGSRLTVL.

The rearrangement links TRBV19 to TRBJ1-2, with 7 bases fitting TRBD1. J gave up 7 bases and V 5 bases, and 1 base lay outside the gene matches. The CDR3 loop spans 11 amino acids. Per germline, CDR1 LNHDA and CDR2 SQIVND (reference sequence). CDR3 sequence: CASSDRVGYTF. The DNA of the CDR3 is TGTGCCAGTAGTGACAGGGTTGGCTACACCTTC. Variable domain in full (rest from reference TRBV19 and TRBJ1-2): DGGITQSPKYLFRKEGQNVTLSCEQNLNHDAMYWYRQDPGQGLRLIYYSQIVNDFQKGDIAEGYSVSREKKESFPLTVTSAQKNPTAFYLCASSDRVGYTFGSGTRLTVV.

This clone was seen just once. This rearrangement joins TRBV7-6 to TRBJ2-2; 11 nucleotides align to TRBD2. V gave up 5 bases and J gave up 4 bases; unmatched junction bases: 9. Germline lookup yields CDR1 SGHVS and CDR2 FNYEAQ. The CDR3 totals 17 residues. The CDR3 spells CASSPVGLAGGTGELFF. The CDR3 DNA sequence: TGTGCCAGCAGCCCCGTAGGTCTAGCGGGGGGCACCGGGGAGCTGTTTTTT.

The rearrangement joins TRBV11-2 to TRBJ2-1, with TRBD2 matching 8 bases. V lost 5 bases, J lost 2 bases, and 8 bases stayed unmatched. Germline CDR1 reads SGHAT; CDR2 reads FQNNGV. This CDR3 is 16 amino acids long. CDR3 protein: CASSPTRGGAYNEQFF. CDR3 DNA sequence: TGTGCCAGCAGCCCTACCCGGGGGGGGGCCTACAATGAGCAGTTCTTC.

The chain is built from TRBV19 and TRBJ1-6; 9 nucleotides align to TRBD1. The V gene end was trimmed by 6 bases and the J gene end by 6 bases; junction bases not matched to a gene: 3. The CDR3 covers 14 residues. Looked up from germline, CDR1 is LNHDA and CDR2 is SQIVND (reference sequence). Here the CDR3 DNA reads TGTGCCAGTAGCACGGACAGGGGTAATTCACCCCTCCACTTT. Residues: CASSTDRGNSPLHF.